One and the same sample provided the 9 T cell receptor beta chains below, sequenced in a study of blood T cell repertoires in COVID-19 (TCRdb year 2020). Libraries were built with the immunoSEQ multiplex PCR assay. TCRdb obtained this table from immuneACCESS and retained in-frame rearrangements with V and J assigned. These tables miss some clones; where compared with another copy, unresolved V genes account for less than half of the shortfall, and the remainder is unexplained. The sample table contains about 520,000 clones; only one count was recorded for over 75% of them. Clones ranked in the top ten supply approximately 3.2% of the sample. Sequenced input: peripheral blood. Source of these receptors: a human donor in a cohort sampled during active COVID-19.

The V call is TRBV24-1, the J call TRBJ2-6, with D perhaps TRBD2 (5 bases). Germline CDR1 KGHDR, CDR2 SFDVKD. V was clipped by 9 bases and J by 0 bases, with 5 bases between them. The CDR3 has 13 amino acids. CDR3 sequence (DNA): TGTGCCACCGCGGGCTCTGGGGCCAACGTCCTGACTTTC. It specifies CATAGSGANVLTF.

This clone was counted once. Other DNA sequences in this specimen translate into the identical CDR3. V is TRBV5-1 and J is TRBJ1-4; 9 positions match TRBD1. CDR3 size: 15 residues. The junction had 3 bases not matched to a gene; V was cut back by 2 bases and J by 4 bases. Germline V lookup: CDR1 SGHRS, CDR2 YFSETQ. The CDR3 DNA reads as TGCGCCAGCAGCTTATCGACAGGGGGTAATGAAAAACTGTTTTTT. It encodes CASSLSTGGNEKLFF.

The chain couples TRBV30 to TRBJ1-1; TRBD1 agrees at 7 bases. The CDR3 has 14 residues. Germline CDR1 and CDR2: GTSNPN and SVGIG (reference sequence). The V segment lost 4 bases and the J segment 0 bases; nucleotides outside the gene matches: 5. CDR3 loop: CAWKRDRVNTEAFF. The CDR3 DNA is TGTGCCTGGAAACGCGACAGGGTGAACACTGAAGCTTTCTTT.

Ten or more counts support this clone. This chain links TRBV24-1 with TRBJ1-5, with TRBD1 identical over 7 bases. There are 14 residues in the CDR3. CDR1 is KGHDR and CDR2 is SFDVKD in the germline V gene. The J segment lost 6 bases and the V segment lost 9 bases, leaving 10 bases of the junction unmatched. Written as DNA, the CDR3 is TGTGCCACCGGGAAACAGGGGACGGGTCAGCCCCAGCATTTT. Protein: CATGKQGTGQPQHF.

The V and J genes are TRBV28 and TRBJ1-5, with D possibly matching TRBD1 (6 bases). Germline values: CDR1 MDHEN, CDR2 SYDVKM. CDR3 size: 14 residues. V was shortened by 2 bases and J by 7 bases, with 12 bases between the two germline ends. The CDR3 reads CASSLGGPGQPQHF. The CDR3 DNA follows: TGTGCCAGCAGTTTAGGGGGCCCGGGGCAGCCCCAGCATTTT.

Details on this clone: Other DNA sequences in this specimen translate into the identical CDR3. The rearrangement uses TRBV12-3 or TRBV12-4 and TRBJ1-5; D is ambiguous. Trimming pared 1 base from V and 6 bases from J, leaving 4 bases between. The CDR3 is 12 residues long. CDR3: CASSLVSQPQHF. DNA of the CDR3: TGTGCCAGCAGTTTAGTCTCTCAGCCCCAGCATTTT.

CDR3 DNA sequence: TGTGCCAGCAGCCGCCAGCGGCACACCGGGGAGCTGTTTTTT. It is translated as CASSRQRHTGELFF. This chain joins TRBV6-5 and TRBJ2-2; D may be TRBD2 (5 bases). Trimming took 6 bases from V and 3 from J, leaving 11 bases between them. The germline CDR1 and CDR2 sequences are MNHEY and SVGAGI. The CDR3 consists of 14 residues.

This clone was seen a handful of times. This chain uses TRBV6-5 with TRBJ2-4, with D possibly TRBD1 on 6 matching bases. Trimming took 7 bases from V and 3 from J, leaving 10 bases between them. The CDR3 loop spans 13 amino acids. Germline loops: CDR1 MNHEY, CDR2 SVGAGI. CDR3 coding DNA: TGTGCCAGCACCCCGGACAGCAAAAACATTCAGTACTTC. Residues: CASTPDSKNIQYF.

This chain joins TRBV2 and TRBJ1-4; D unresolved. CDR3 size: 16 residues. The ends were cut back, 8 bases at V and 1 base at J, with 17 bases in the middle. Germline V gives CDR1 SNHLY, CDR2 FYNNEI. Written as DNA, the CDR3 is TGTGCCAGCTGGGCTGGGTACACGGAAACTAATGAAAAACTGTTTTTT. It codes for CASWAGYTETNEKLFF.